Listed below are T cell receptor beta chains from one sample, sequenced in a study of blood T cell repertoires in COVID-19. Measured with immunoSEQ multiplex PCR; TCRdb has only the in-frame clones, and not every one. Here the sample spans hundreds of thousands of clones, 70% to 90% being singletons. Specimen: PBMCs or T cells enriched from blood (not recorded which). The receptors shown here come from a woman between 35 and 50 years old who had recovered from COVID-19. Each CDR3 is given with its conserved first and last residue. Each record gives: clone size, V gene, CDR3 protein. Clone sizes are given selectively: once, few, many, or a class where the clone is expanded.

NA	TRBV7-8	CASSLNRVGAKNIQYF
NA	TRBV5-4	CASSSQGAKNIQYF
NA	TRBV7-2	CASSLAPPRVDGYTF
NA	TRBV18	CASSPVVAGATYEQYF
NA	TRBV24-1	CATSDAGPRGPGANVLTF
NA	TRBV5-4	CASSLIGGNYGYTF
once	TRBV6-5	CASSNAGTGNQPQHF
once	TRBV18	CASSPTVPSGVYNEQFF
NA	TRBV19	CASSISGEQYF
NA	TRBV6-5	CASSYAVTNTQYF
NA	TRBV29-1	CSVSPSGLENNEQFF
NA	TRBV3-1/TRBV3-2	CASSTTDRDDSPLHF
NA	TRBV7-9	CASSWDSSGNTIYF
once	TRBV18	CASSPPIADRGGTDTQYF
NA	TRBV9	CASSVGTGTVYNEQFF
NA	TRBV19	CASSAPFSGGPDEQYF
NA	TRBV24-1	CATSDRGETQYF